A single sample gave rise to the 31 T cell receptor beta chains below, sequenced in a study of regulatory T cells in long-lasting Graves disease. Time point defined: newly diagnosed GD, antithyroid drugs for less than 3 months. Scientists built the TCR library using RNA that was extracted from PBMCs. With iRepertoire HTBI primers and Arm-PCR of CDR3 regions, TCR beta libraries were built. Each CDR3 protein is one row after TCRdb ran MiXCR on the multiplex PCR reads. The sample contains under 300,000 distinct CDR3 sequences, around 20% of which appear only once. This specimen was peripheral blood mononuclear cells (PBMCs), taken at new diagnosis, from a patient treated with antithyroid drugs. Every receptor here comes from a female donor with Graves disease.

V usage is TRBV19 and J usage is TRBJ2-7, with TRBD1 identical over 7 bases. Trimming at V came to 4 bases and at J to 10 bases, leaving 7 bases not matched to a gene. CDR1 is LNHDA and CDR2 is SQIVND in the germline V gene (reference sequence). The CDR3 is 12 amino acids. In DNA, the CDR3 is TGTGCCAGTAGTACCCGAGGGGGCGATCAGTACTTC. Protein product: CASSTRGGDQYF.

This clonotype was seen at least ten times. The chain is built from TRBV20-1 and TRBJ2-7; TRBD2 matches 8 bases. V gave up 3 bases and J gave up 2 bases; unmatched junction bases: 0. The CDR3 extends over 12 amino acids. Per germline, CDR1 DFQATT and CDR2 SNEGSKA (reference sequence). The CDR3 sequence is CSASGRAYEQYF. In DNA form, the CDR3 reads TGCAGTGCTAGCGGGAGGGCCTACGAGCAGTACTTC.

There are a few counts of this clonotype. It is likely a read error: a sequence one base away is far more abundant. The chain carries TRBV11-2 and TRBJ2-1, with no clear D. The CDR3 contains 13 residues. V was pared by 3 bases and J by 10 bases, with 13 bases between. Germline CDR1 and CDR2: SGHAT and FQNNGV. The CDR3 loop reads CASSFGSNYEQFF. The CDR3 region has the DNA TGTGCCAGCAGCTTCGGGTCTAACTACGAGCAGTTCTTC. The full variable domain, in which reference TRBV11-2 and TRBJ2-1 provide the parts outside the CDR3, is EAGVAQSPRYKIIEKRQSVAFWCNPISGHATLYWYQQILGQGPKLLIQFQNNGVVDDSQLPKDRFSAERLKGVDSTLKIQPAKLEDSAVYLCASSFGSNYEQFFGPGTRLTVL.

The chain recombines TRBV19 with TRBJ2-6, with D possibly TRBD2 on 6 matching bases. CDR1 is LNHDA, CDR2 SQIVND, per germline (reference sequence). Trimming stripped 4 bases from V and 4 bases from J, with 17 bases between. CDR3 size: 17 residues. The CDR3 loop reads CASSNGGLSSGANVLTF. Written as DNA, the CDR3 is TGTGCCAGTAGTAATGGGGGACTGAGCTCCGGGGCCAACGTCCTGACTTTC. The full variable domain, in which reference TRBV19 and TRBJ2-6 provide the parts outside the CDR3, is DGGITQSPKYLFRKEGQNVTLSCEQNLNHDAMYWYRQDPGQGLRLIYYSQIVNDFQKGDIAEGYSVSREKKESFPLTVTSAQKNPTAFYLCASSNGGLSSGANVLTFGAGSRLTVL.

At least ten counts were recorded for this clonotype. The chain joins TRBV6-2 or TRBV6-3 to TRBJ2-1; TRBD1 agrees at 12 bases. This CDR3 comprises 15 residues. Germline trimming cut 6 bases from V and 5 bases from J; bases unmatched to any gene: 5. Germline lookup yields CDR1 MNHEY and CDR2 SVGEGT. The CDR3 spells CASSWDRGLDNEQFF. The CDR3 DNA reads TGTGCCAGCAGCTGGGACAGGGGGCTTGACAATGAGCAGTTCTTC.

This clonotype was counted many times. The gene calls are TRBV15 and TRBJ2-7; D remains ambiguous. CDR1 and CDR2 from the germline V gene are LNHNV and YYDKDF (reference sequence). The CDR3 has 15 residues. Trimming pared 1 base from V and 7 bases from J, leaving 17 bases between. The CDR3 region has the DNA TGTGCCACCAGCAGAGTTGCCCAGCCACGCGGAGAGCAGTACTTC. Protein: CATSRVAQPRGEQYF.

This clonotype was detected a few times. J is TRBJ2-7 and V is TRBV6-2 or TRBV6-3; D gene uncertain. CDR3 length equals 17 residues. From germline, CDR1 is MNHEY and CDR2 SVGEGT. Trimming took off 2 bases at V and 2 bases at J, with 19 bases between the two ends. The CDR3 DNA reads TGTGCCAGCAGTTACCGAGTTTCACAGTCCGGCCCCTACGAGCAGTACTTC. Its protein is CASSYRVSQSGPYEQYF.

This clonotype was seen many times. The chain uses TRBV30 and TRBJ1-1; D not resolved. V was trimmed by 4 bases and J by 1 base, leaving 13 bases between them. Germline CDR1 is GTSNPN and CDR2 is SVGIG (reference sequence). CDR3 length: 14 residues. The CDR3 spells CAWTLSTANTEAFF. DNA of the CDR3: TGTGCCTGGACCCTTTCAACAGCGAACACTGAAGCTTTCTTT.

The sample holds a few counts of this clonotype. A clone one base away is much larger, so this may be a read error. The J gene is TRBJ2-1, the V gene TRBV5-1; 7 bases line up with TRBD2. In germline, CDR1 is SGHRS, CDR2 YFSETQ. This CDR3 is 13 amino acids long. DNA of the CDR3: TGCACCAGCAGCCCAGGACTAGTTGGTGAGCAGTTCTTC. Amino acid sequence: CTSSPGLVGEQFF.

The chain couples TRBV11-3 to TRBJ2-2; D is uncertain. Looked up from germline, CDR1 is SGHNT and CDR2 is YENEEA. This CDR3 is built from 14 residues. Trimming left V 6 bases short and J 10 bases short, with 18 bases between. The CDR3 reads CASRHPVRRAELFF. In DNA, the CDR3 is TGTGCCAGCAGGCATCCAGTACGCCGGGCGGAGCTGTTTTTT. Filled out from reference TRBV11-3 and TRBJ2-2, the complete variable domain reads EAGVVQSPRYKIIEKKQPVAFWCNPISGHNTLYWYLQNLGQGPELLIRYENEEAVDDSQLPKDRFSAERLKGVDSTLKIQPAELGDSAVYLCASRHPVRRAELFFGEGSRLTVL.

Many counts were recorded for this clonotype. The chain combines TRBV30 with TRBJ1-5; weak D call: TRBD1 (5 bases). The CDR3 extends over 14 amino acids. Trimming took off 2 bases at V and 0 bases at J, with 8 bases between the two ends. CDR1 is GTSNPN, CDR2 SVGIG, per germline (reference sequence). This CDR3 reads CAWSWGGSNQPQHF. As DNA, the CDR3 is TGTGCCTGGAGTTGGGGCGGTAGCAATCAGCCCCAGCATTTT. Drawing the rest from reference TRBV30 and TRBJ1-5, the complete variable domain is SQTIHQWPATLVQPVGSPLSLECTVEGTSNPNLYWYRQAAGRGLQLLFYSVGIGQISSEVPQNLSASRPQDRQFILSSKKLLLSDSGFYLCAWSWGGSNQPQHFGDGTRLSIL.

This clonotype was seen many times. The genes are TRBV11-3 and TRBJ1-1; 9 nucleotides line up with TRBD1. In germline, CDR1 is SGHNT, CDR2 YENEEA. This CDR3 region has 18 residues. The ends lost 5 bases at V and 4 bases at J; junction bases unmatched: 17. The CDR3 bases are TGTGCCAGCAGCGCCAAGACAGGGGGTCACAATTGGTTCACTGAAGCTTTCTTT. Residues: CASSAKTGGHNWFTEAFF.

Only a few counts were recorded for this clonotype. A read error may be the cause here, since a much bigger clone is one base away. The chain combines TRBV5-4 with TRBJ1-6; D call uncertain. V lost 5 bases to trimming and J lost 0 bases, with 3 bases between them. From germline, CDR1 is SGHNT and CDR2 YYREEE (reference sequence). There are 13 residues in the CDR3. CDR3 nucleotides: TGTGCCAGCAGTAGCTCCTATAATTCACCCCTCCACTTT. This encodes CASSSSYNSPLHF. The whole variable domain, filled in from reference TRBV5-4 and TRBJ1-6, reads ETGVTQSPTHLIKTRGQQVTLRCSSQSGHNTVSWYQQALGQGPQFIFQYYREEENGRGNFPPRFSGLQFPNYSSELNVNALELDDSALYLCASSSSYNSPLHFGNGTRLTVT.

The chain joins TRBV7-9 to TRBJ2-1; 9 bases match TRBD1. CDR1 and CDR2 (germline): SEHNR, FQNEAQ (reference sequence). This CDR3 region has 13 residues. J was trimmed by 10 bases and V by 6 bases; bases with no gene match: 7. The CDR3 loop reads CASRGGQGGEQFF. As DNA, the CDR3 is TGTGCCAGCAGAGGGGGACAGGGAGGAGAGCAGTTCTTC. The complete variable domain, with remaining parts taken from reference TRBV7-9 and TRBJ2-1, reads DTGVSQNPRHKITKRGQNVTFRCDPISEHNRLYWYRQTLGQGPEFLTYFQNEAQLEKSRLLSDRFSAERPKGSFSTLEIQRTEQGDSAMYLCASRGGQGGEQFFGPGTRLTVL.

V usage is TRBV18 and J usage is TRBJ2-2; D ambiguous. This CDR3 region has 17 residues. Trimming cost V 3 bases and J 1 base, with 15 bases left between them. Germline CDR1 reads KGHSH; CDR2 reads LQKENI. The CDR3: CASSPNVVTLNTGELFF. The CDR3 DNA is TGTGCCAGCTCACCTAATGTCGTGACTCTGAACACCGGGGAGCTGTTTTTT.

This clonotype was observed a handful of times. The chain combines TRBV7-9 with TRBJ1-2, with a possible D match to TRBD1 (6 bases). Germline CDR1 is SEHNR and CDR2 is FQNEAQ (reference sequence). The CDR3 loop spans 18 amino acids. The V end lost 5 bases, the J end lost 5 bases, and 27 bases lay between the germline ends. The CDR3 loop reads CASSHYRATGLNGYGYTF. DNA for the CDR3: TGTGCCAGCAGCCATTATCGCGCCACAGGGTTGAACGGGTATGGCTACACCTTC.

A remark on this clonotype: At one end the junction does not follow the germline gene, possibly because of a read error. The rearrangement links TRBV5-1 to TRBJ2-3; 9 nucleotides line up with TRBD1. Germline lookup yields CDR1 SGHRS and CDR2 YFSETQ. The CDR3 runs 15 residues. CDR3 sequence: CASSQEQGATDTRYF. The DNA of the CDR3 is TGCGCCAGCAGCCAAGAACAGGGGGCAACAGATACGCGGTATTTT.

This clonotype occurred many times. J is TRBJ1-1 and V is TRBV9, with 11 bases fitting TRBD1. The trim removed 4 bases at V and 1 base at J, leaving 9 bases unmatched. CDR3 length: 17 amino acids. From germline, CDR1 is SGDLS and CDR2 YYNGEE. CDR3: CASSTRTGGLTNTEAFF. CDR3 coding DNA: TGTGCCAGCAGCACCAGGACAGGGGGCTTGACGAACACTGAAGCTTTCTTT.

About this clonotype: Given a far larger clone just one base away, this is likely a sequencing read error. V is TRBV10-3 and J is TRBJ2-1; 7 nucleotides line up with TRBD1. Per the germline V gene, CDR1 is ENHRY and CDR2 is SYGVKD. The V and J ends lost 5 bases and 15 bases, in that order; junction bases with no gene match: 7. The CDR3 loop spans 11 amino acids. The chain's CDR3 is CAISNDRVMFF. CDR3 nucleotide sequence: TGTGCCATCAGTAACGACAGGGTAATGTTCTTC.

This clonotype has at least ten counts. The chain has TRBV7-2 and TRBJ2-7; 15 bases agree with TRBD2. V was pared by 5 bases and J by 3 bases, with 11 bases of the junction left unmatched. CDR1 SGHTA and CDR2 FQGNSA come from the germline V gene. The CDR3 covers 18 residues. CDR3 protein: CASSLQGLAGGTYYEQYF. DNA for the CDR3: TGTGCCAGCAGCCTACAAGGACTAGCGGGGGGGACTTACTACGAGCAGTACTTC.

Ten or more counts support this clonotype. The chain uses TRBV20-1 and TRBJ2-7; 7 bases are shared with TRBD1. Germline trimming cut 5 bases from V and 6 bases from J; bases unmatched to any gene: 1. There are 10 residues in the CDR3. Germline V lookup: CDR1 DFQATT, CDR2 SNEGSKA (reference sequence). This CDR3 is CSARDSEQYF. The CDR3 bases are TGCAGTGCTCGGGACAGCGAGCAGTACTTC.

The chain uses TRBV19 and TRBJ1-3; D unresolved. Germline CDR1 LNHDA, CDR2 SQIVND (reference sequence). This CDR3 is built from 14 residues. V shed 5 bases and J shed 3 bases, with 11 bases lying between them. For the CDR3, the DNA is TGTGCCAGTAGTCCTGTGGCGGATGGAAACACCATATATTTT. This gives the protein CASSPVADGNTIYF.

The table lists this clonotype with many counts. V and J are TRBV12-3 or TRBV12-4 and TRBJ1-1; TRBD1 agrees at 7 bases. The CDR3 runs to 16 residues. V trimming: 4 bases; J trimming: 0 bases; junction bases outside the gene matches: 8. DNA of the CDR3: TGTGCCAGCAGTTCCCCCGGGACAGCGATGAACACTGAAGCTTTCTTT. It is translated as CASSSPGTAMNTEAFF.

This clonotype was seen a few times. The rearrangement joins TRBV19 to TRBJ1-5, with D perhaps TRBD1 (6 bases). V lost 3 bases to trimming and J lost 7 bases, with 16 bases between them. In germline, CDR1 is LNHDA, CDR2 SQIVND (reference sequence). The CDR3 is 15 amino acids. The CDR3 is CASSIGQLFEQPQHF. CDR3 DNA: TGTGCCAGTAGTATTGGACAGTTATTCGAGCAGCCCCAGCATTTT.

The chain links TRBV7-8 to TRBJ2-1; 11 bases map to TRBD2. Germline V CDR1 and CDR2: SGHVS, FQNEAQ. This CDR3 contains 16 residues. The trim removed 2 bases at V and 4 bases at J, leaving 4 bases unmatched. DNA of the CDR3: TGTGCCAGCAGCTTACGACTAGCGGGACGATACAATGAGCAGTTCTTC. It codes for CASSLRLAGRYNEQFF.

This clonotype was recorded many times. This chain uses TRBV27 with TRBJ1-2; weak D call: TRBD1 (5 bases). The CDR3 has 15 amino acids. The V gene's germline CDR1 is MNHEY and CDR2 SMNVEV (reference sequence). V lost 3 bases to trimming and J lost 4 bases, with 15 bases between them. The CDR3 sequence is CASSFYGASPYGYTF. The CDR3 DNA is TGTGCCAGCAGTTTTTACGGGGCCTCTCCCTATGGCTACACCTTC.

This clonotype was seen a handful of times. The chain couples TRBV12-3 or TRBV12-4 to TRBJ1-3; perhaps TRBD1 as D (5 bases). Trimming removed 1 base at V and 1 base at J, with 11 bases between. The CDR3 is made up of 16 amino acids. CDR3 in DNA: TGTGCCAGCAGTTTAGTCAGGGACGTTTCTGGAAACACCATATATTTT. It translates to CASSLVRDVSGNTIYF.

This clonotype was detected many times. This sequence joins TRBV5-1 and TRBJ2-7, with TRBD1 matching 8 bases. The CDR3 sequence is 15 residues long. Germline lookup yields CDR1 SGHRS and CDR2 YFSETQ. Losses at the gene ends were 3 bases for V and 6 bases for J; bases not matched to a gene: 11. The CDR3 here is CASSSDTGTGLEQYF. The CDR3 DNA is TGCGCCAGCAGCTCCGACACCGGGACAGGACTCGAGCAGTACTTC.

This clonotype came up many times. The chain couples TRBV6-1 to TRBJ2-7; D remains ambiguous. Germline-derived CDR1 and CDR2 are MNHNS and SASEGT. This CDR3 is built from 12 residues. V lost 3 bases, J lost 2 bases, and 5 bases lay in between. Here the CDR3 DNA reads TGTGCCAGCAGTGATCGTACCTACGAGCAGTACTTC. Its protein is CASSDRTYEQYF.

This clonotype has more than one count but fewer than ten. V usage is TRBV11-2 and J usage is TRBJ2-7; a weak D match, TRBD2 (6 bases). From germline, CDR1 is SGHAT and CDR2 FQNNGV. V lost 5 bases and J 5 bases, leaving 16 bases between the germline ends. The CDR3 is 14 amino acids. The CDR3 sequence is CASSAGRGPHEQYF. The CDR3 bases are TGTGCCAGCAGCGCGGGGCGAGGTCCCCACGAGCAGTACTTC.

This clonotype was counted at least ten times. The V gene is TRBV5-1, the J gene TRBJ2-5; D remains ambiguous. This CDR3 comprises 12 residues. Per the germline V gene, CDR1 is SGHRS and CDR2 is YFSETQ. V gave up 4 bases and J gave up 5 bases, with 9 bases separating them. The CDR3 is CASSMLGETQYF. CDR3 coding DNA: TGCGCCAGCAGCATGCTCGGGGAGACCCAGTACTTC.